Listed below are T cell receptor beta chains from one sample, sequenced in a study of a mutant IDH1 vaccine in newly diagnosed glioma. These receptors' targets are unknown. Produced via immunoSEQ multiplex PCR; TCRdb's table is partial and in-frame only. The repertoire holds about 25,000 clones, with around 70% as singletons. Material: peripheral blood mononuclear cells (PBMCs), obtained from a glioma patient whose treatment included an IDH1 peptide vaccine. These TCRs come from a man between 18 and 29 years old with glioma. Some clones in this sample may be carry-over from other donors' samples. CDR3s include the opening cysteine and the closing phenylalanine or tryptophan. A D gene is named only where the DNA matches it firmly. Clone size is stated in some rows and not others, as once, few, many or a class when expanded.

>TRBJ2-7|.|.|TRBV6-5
CACGRVNHEQYF
TGTGCCTGCGGCAGGGTCAATCACGAGCAGTACTTC
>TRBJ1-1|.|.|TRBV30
CAWVRAGMNTEAFF
TGTGCCTGGGTAAGGGCAGGCATGAACACTGAAGCTTTCTTT
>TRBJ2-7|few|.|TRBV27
CASSMRGPYEQYF
TGTGCCAGCAGTATGCGGGGCCCCTACGAGCAGTACTTC
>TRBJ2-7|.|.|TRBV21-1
CASSKAQWTSVALSYEQYF
TGTGCCAGCAGCAAAGCGCAATGGACTAGCGTCGCCTTGTCCTACGAGCAGTACTTC
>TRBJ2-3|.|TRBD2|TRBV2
CASKAAGGPPDTQYF
TGTGCCAGCAAGGCGGCGGGAGGCCCCCCAGATACGCAGTATTTT
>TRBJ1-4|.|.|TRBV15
CATSRDKAGREKLFF
TGTGCCACCAGCAGAGATAAAGCAGGGCGTGAAAAACTGTTTTTT
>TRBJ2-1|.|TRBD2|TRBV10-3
CAIMRGGESEQFF
TGTGCCATCATGCGGGGGGGCGAGAGTGAGCAGTTCTTC
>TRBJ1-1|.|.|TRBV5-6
CASSRRPGHMNTEAFF
TGTGCCAGCAGCCGTCGCCCGGGTCATATGAACACTGAAGCTTTCTTT
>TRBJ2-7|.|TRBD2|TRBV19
CASSMGGGSYEQYF
TGTGCCAGTAGTATGGGCGGGGGCTCCTACGAGCAGTACTTC
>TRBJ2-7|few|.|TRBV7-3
CASSSPPEPYEQYF
TGTGCCAGCAGCTCCCCCCCGGAACCCTACGAGCAGTACTTC
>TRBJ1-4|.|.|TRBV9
CASSVGVRVDEKLFF
TGTGCCAGCAGCGTAGGGGTCAGGGTTGATGAAAAACTGTTTTTT
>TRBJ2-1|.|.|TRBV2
CASSFDWPGGSEQFF
TGTGCCAGCAGTTTCGACTGGCCTGGGGGGTCTGAGCAGTTCTTC
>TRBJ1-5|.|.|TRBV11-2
CASSFGGVQRPQHF
TGTGCCAGCAGCTTCGGGGGGGTTCAACGGCCCCAGCATTTT
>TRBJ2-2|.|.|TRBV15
CATSPRTAGELFF
TGTGCCACCAGCCCCCGGACAGCCGGGGAGCTGTTTTTT
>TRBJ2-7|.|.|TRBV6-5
CASSQGENYEQYF
TGTGCCAGCAGCCAAGGGGAGAACTACGAGCAGTACTTC
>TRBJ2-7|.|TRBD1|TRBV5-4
CASRAGTGPPYEQYF
TGTGCCAGCAGAGCCGGGACAGGTCCCCCCTACGAGCAGTACTTC
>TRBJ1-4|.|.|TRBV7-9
CASSIGTNEKLFF
TGTGCCAGCAGCATCGGAACTAATGAAAAACTGTTTTTT
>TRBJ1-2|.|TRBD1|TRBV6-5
CASRIDRGTNYGYTF
TGTGCCAGCAGGATAGACAGGGGGACCAACTATGGCTACACCTTC
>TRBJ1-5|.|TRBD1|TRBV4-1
CASSQGRARGFQPQHF
TGCGCCAGCAGCCAAGGAAGGGCCAGGGGGTTTCAGCCCCAGCATTTT
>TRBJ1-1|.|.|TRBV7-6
CASSQRGNTEAFF
TGTGCCAGCAGCCAGCGGGGCAACACTGAAGCTTTCTTT
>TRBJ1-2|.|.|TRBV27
CASRRTGQRGGYTF
TGTGCCAGCAGACGAACCGGACAGCGGGGGGGCTACACCTTC
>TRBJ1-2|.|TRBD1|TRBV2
CASGQGEVYGYTF
TGTGCCAGCGGACAGGGGGAGGTCTATGGCTACACCTTC
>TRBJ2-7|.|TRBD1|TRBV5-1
CASSQYPGTGQYEQYF
TGCGCCAGCAGCCAATACCCCGGGACAGGGCAATACGAGCAGTACTTC
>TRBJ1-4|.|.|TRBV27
CASGSNLGTEKLFF
TGTGCCAGCGGGAGTAATCTGGGCACCGAAAAACTGTTTTTT
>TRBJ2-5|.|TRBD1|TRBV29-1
CSDGQAPQETQYF
TGCAGCGATGGACAGGCCCCGCAAGAGACCCAGTACTTC
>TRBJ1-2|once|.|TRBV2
CASSEALHGYTF
TGTGCCAGCAGTGAAGCGCTTCATGGCTACACCTTC
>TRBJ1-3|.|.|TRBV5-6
CASSSLMLGWKSSGNTIYF
TGTGCCAGCAGCTCCCTGATGTTGGGGTGGAAGAGCTCTGGAAACACCATATATTTT
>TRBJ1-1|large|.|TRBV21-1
CASSKGPGGTEAFF
TGTGCCAGCAGCAAAGGGCCAGGAGGCACTGAAGCTTTCTTT
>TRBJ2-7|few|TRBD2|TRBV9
CASSVGLADYEQYF
TGTGCCAGCAGCGTGGGACTAGCGGATTACGAGCAGTACTTC
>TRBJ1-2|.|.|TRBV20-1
CSATLNYGYTF
TGCAGTGCTACACTGAACTATGGCTACACCTTC
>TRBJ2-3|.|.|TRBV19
CASSSQRTQYF
TGTGCCAGTAGTAGTCAGCGTACGCAGTATTTT
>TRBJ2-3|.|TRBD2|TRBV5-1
CASSLGLAGVTDTQYF
TGCGCCAGCAGCTTAGGGCTAGCGGGAGTAACAGATACGCAGTATTTT
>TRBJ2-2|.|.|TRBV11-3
CASSLDRGVGELFF
TGTGCCAGCAGCTTAGATCGTGGGGTCGGGGAGCTGTTTTTT
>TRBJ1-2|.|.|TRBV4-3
CASSPLGRSNYGYTF
TGCGCCAGCAGCCCCCTGGGAAGATCTAACTATGGCTACACCTTC
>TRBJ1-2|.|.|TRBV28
CATLSEATNYGYTF
TGTGCCACCCTCTCGGAAGCAACAAACTATGGCTACACCTTC
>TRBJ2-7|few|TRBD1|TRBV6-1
CASRLTGERQYF
TGTGCCAGCAGGTTAACAGGGGAACGGCAGTACTTC
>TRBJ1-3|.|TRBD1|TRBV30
CAWRNGQGITIYF
TGTGCCTGGAGGAACGGACAGGGGATCACCATATATTTT